This TCR beta chain was sequenced during a study of blood T cell repertoires in COVID-19 (dated by TCRdb to 2020 to 2022). For the wider study: Samples covering the acute and convalescent phases of COVID-19 were provided by collaborators in the United States, Italy and Spain. Samples came from the ongoing ImmuneRACE study (first 160 participants) plus 1,254 subjects from 6 global collaborators. The prospective study material was composed of cDNA or gDNA derived from T cells, B-cell-depleted T cells, or PBMCs. A de-identified subject ID, COVID-19 status, age in years and sex were almost always included in the sample metadata. Where available, HLA class I and class II types were obtained from metadata supplied by the sample provider rather than from assay-based typing. The repertoires were released in a freely available public database meant as a resource for research on the immune response to SARS-CoV-2. Subjects who had been exposed to COVID-19, were actively infected with it, or had recovered from it provided the deeply sampled blood TCRbeta repertoires that made up the dataset.

About this clone itself: This clone's antigen is unknown. No base-level quality is on record; no much larger clone is a single base apart.

TCRbeta CDR3 regions were amplified from genomic DNA by means of the immunoSEQ Assay, a bias-controlled multiplex PCR. The authors processed their data as follows. The number of nucleated cells in each sample was estimated by amplification of reference gene primers within the assay. To quantify the absolute abundance of each unique TCRbeta CDR3 rearrangement, sequence reads were collapsed and filtered. For each sample, productive Simpson clonality was calculated as the square root of Simpson's diversity index across productive rearrangements. The table was pulled from immuneACCESS by TCRdb, which kept in-frame rearrangements only. Such tables lose some clones; where checked, under half of the loss comes from unresolved V genes, and the rest has no known cause. The V and J calls and clone size are taken from that table; D and trimming were inferred from the DNA. In this sample the table shows 150,000 to 200,000 clones, around four fifths of which occur a single time. Jointly, the top ten make up around 6.1% of the sample.

From a lookup of the germline V gene (reference sequence), CDR1 and CDR2 are LNHDA and SQIVND. From its cysteine to its phenylalanine, the CDR3 spans 15 amino acids. Only CDR3 DNA is held: 45 bases, read in frame from base 1. Deletion took 4 bases off V and 3 bases off J, with a span of 13 bases between the germline ends. The collaborating institutions used their own protocols to collect whole blood in K2EDTA tubes. For TCRbeta analysis, collaborators shipped samples in one of three forms: frozen whole blood, isolated PBMCs, or DNA extracted from either of those sample types. Study-level results and caveats: The amount of clinical and demographic metadata varied by source and participant and was provided uncurated.

This chain joins TRBV19 to TRBJ2-4; TRBD1 could be the D gene, as 6 bases match. This receptor was obtained from a woman aged 40 to 55 with acute or convalescent COVID-19. Sequenced: peripheral blood. The encoded CDR3 is CASSTGADGKNIQYF. The DNA sequence reads TGTGCCAGTAGTACAGGGGCGGATGGCAAAAACATTCAGTACTTC.